The 14 T cell receptor beta chains below come from one sample, sequenced in a study of blood T cell repertoires in COVID-19. Clones were read by immunoSEQ multiplex PCR, and TCRdb kept only the in-frame ones, dropping some. This sample has fewer than 45,000 clones, with around 79% found just once. Sequencing was done on a sample of peripheral blood. These receptors came from a human donor in a cohort sampled during active COVID-19.

J is TRBJ1-4 and V is TRBV27; TRBD1 aligns across 8 bases. V gave up 6 bases and J gave up 8 bases; unmatched junction bases: 8. The CDR3 has 14 amino acids. Germline V gene data show CDR1 as MNHEY and CDR2 as SMNVEV (reference sequence). The CDR3 region is CASSLRGPSEKLFF. The CDR3 DNA reads TGTGCCAGCAGCCTCAGGGGGCCTAGCGAAAAACTGTTTTTT.

The chain employs TRBV4-1 and TRBJ2-5; the match to TRBD2 covers 11 bases. Germline loops: CDR1 MGHRA, CDR2 YSYEKL. The CDR3 length is 16 residues. The J segment lost 5 bases and the V segment lost 3 bases, leaving 8 bases of the junction unmatched. CDR3 in amino acids: CASSQAGLAVWETQYF. CDR3 coding DNA: TGCGCCAGCAGCCAGGCGGGACTAGCGGTCTGGGAGACCCAGTACTTC.

The CDR3, as DNA: TGTGCCAGCAGCTTAGATCAGAATTCACCCCTCCACTTT. It specifies CASSLDQNSPLHF. The chain uses TRBV7-9 and TRBJ1-6; D not certain. Trimming cost V 1 base and J 7 bases, with 5 bases left between them. Germline V gives CDR1 SEHNR, CDR2 FQNEAQ (reference sequence). This CDR3 is 13 amino acids long.

The J gene is TRBJ2-1, the V gene TRBV7-9; 12 bases align to TRBD2. The CDR3 has 17 amino acids. Trimming took 5 bases from V and 9 from J; bases not matched to a gene: 14. Germline assignment: CDR1 SEHNR and CDR2 FQNEAQ (reference sequence). CDR3 residues: CASSLPPRLAGVGEQFF. The CDR3 DNA follows: TGTGCCAGCAGCCTACCCCCGAGACTAGCGGGAGTCGGTGAGCAGTTCTTC.

Only one count was recorded for this clone. V gene TRBV4-1 combines with J gene TRBJ2-3; 14 nucleotides match TRBD2. The junction had 16 bases not matched to a gene; V was cut back by 3 bases and J by 2 bases. The CDR3 is 21 amino acids. Germline assignment: CDR1 MGHRA and CDR2 YSYEKL. This chain's CDR3 is CASSHPGLAGETPRSTDTQYF. CDR3 nucleotide sequence: TGCGCCAGCAGCCACCCGGGACTAGCGGGAGAGACACCTCGCTCCACAGATACGCAGTATTTT.

This clone showed up just a few times. The rearrangement joins TRBV4-1 to TRBJ2-4; 9 nucleotides agree with TRBD2. Trimming took 7 bases from V and 0 from J; bases not matched to a gene: 16. CDR1 and CDR2 (germline): MGHRA, YSYEKL. This CDR3 is built from 19 residues. The chain's CDR3 is CASTKMGLAGSGAKNIQYF. In DNA form, the CDR3 reads TGCGCCAGCACCAAAATGGGGCTAGCGGGGAGCGGAGCCAAAAACATTCAGTACTTC.

In DNA form, the CDR3 reads TGTGCCAGCAGCTTGGGGACTTCTCCCCTCTACGAGCAGTACTTC. This translates into CASSLGTSPLYEQYF. The chain recombines TRBV11-3 with TRBJ2-7, with D possibly being TRBD2 (6 bases). The CDR3 runs to 15 residues. Germline values: CDR1 SGHNT, CDR2 YENEEA. V lost 3 bases to trimming and J lost 3 bases, with 15 bases between them.

The J gene is TRBJ2-3, the V gene TRBV2; TRBD2 is a possible D gene (7 bases). This CDR3 contains 17 residues. The V end was cut by 3 bases, the J end by 1 base, with 17 bases between. Per germline, CDR1 SNHLY and CDR2 FYNNEI. The CDR3 loop reads CASSDMGAGAGTDTQYF. The CDR3, as DNA: TGTGCCAGCAGTGATATGGGGGCGGGAGCAGGCACAGATACGCAGTATTTT.

This clone has only a few counts. The chain carries TRBV6-2 or TRBV6-3 and TRBJ2-1, with TRBD2 matching 14 bases. CDR1 MNHEY and CDR2 SVGEGT come from the germline V gene. Trimming removed 2 bases from V and 9 bases from J; junction bases left unmatched: 6. The CDR3 contains 16 residues. The CDR3, as DNA: TGTGCCAGCAGTTACGGTCGGACTAGCGGGAGGAGTGAGCAGTTCTTC. Its protein product is CASSYGRTSGRSEQFF.

V is TRBV6-5 and J is TRBJ2-7; maybe TRBD2 (6 bases). Trimming removed 8 bases at V and 1 base at J, with 15 bases between. Per the germline V gene, CDR1 is MNHEY and CDR2 is SVGAGI. The CDR3 runs to 14 residues. The CDR3 region is CASELGGESYEQYF. CDR3 nucleotides: TGTGCCAGCGAGTTGGGGGGAGAGTCCTACGAGCAGTACTTC.

V usage is TRBV28 and J usage is TRBJ2-4; D remains unclear. Per the germline V gene, CDR1 is MDHEN and CDR2 is SYDVKM. The ends were cut back, 3 bases at V and 0 bases at J, with 15 bases in the middle. The CDR3 runs 17 residues. The CDR3 DNA is TGTGCCAGCAGTTTGGGCAGTGTGATATTAGCCAAAAACATTCAGTACTTC. This codes for CASSLGSVILAKNIQYF.

The genes are TRBV9 and TRBJ2-3, with unresolved D. CDR1 and CDR2 (germline): SGDLS, YYNGEE. Trimming cost V 2 bases and J 0 bases, with 10 bases left between them. The CDR3 length is 15 residues. Written as DNA, the CDR3 is TGTGCCAGCAGCGTTAGTAGCCATAGCACAGATACGCAGTATTTT. This translates into CASSVSSHSTDTQYF. Supplemented by reference TRBV9 and TRBJ2-3, the full variable domain reads DSGVTQTPKHLITATGQRVTLRCSPRSGDLSVYWYQQSLDQGLQFLIQYYNGEERAKGNILERFSAQQFPDLHSELNLSSLELGDSALYFCASSVSSHSTDTQYFGPGTRLTVL.

This clone has only a few counts. This chain joins TRBV10-3 and TRBJ1-2; TRBD1 is a possible D gene (6 bases). The V end was cut by 3 bases, the J end by 4 bases, with 18 bases between. The germline V gene has CDR1 ENHRY and CDR2 SYGVKD. The CDR3 contains 16 residues. The CDR3 loop reads CAISDSAGARGYGYTF. For the CDR3, the DNA is TGTGCCATCAGTGATTCCGCAGGGGCTCGGGGCTATGGCTACACCTTC.

The chain carries TRBV28 and TRBJ2-4; 9 bases line up with TRBD1. The CDR3 is 16 amino acids. J gave up 8 bases and V 3 bases, and 11 bases lay outside the gene matches. The V gene's germline CDR1 is MDHEN and CDR2 SYDVKM. The CDR3 reads CASSFFPMTGGDIQYF. The CDR3 coding sequence is TGTGCCAGCAGTTTTTTCCCGATGACAGGGGGGGACATTCAGTACTTC.